This TCR beta chain is from a study of T cells in Graves' hyperthyroidism and ophthalmopathy. Points from the study as a whole: Prediction of ophthalmopathy progression came a median roughly 6.4 months pre-onset. Researchers found most expanded thyroid clonotypes above 0.001 in blood as well.

RNA transcripts served as the template for amplifying TCR beta CDR3 regions. Using the HTBI primer set, a first-round RT-PCR was run on the TCR CDR3. TCRdb re-analysed the multiplex PCR reads in MiXCR, keeping a single row per CDR3 protein. This sample has over 650,000 distinct CDR3 sequences, with over 40% found just once. The study based diagnoses on clinical symptoms, serum thyroxine and TRAb, thyroid ultrasound and orbital computed tomography. CDR1 is MGHDK, CDR2 SYGVNS, per germline. The CDR3 has 13 amino acids. V lost 8 bases to trimming and J lost 8 bases, with 15 bases between them. Concerning this clonotype itself: Its antigen is not identified.

The sequenced material came from peripheral blood or thyroid tissue (not recorded which). The V call is TRBV25-1, the J call TRBJ1-4; D ambiguous. The sequence came from an adult man with Graves' disease, either hyperthyroidism or ophthalmopathy (not recorded which). CDR3 loop: CASVRAGEEKLFF. In DNA, the CDR3 is TGTGCCAGCGTTCGGGCCGGGGAAGAAAAACTGTTTTTT.